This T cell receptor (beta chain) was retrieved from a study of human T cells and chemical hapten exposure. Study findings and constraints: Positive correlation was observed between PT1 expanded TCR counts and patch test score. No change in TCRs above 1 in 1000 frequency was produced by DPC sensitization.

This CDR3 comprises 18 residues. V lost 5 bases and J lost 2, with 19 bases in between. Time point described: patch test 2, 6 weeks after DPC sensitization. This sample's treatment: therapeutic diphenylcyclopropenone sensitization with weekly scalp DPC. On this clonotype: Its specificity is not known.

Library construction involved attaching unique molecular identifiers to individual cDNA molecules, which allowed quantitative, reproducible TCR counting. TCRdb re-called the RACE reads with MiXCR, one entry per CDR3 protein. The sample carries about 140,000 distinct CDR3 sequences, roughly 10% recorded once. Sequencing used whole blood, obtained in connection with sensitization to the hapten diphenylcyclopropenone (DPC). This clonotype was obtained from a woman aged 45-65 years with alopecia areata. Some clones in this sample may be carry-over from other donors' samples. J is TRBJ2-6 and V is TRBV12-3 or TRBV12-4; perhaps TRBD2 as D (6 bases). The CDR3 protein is CASSPYLGGTPGANVLTF. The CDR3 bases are TGTGCCAGCAGTCCCTACCTTGGGGGGACCCCTGGGGCCAACGTCCTGACTTTC.